This T cell receptor beta chain was identified during a study of T cell changes during pregnancy in multiple sclerosis. TCRdb's table, derived via immunoSEQ multiplex PCR, lists solely in-frame clones and lacks some. The table has some 43,000 clones, less than 95% seen once. The CDR3 has 16 residues. Germline CDR1 reads SGDLS; CDR2 reads YYNGEE. Between the trimmed V and J ends, which lost 3 bases and 8 bases, there was a span of 23 bases. This sequence was found in a female donor with multiple sclerosis, enrolled in a pregnancy study. The chain employs TRBV9 and TRBJ1-2; D might be TRBD1 (6 bases). The starting material was CD8+ T cells from peripheral blood mononuclear cells, obtained in the first trimester of pregnancy. The CDR3 protein is CASSGSTGISLNGYTF. DNA for the CDR3: TGTGCCAGCAGCGGGTCGACAGGTATAAGCCTTAACGGCTACACCTTC.